The clone carrying this TCR beta chain has at least ten counts. Its target is not known. V lost 2 bases, J lost 0 bases, and 13 bases lay in between. Germline loops: CDR1 SGHVS, CDR2 FQNEAQ. The CDR3 has 16 residues. TCRdb passed the reads through MiXCR, listing each CDR3 protein once. The sample has under 300,000 distinct CDR3 sequences, approximately 15% seen once. The data are from a study of T cell repertoires in cytomegalovirus infection. Turning to the study itself: Matching HLA type and CMV infection were both indicated by public TCR beta signatures.

Study-level findings and limits: Frequencies of public TCR beta families were cumulated, and this identified carriers of CMV plus the relevant HLA.

The receptor was derived from a human donor in good health (CMV status not recorded). Some clones in this sample may be carry-over from other donors' samples. The chain carries TRBV7-8 and TRBJ1-1; possibly TRBD1 for D (6 bases). Specimen: CD8+ T cells from PBMCs. This CDR3 is CASSLTGREMNTEAFF. CDR3 DNA sequence: TGTGCCAGCAGCTTAACAGGGCGCGAGATGAACACTGAAGCTTTCTTT. Based on the CDR3 plus reference TRBV7-8 and TRBJ1-1, the full variable domain is GAGVSQSPRYKVAKRGQDVALRCDPISGHVSLFWYQQALGQGPEFLTYFQNEAQLDKSGLPSDRFFAERPEGSVSTLKIQRTQQEDSAVYLCASSLTGREMNTEAFFGQGTRLTVV.